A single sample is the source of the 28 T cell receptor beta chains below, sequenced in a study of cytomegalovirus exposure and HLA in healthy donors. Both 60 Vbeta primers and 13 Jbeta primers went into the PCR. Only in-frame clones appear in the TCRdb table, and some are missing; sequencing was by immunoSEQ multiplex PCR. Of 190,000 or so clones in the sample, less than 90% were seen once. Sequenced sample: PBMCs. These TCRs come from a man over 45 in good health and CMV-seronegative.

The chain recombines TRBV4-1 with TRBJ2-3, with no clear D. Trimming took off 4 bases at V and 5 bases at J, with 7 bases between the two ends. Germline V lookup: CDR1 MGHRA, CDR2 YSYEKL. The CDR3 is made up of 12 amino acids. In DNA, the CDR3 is TGCGCCAGCAGCCGGAGAGGAGATACGCAGTATTTT. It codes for CASSRRGDTQYF.

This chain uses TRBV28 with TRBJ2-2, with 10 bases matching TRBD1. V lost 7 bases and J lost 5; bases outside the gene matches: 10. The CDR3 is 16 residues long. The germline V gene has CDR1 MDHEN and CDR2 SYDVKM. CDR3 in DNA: TGTGCCAGCACCAATCCTCCGGGACAGGGGACCGGGGAGCTGTTTTTT. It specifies CASTNPPGQGTGELFF.

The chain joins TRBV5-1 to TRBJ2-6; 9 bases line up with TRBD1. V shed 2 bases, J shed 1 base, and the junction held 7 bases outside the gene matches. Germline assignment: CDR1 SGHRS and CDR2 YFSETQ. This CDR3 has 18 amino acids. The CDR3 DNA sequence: TGCGCCAGCAGCTTATGGGACAGGGCCTTTTCTGGGGCCAACGTCCTGACTTTC. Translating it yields CASSLWDRAFSGANVLTF. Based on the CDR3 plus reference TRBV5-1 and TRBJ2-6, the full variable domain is KAGVTQTPRYLIKTRGQQVTLSCSPISGHRSVSWYQQTPGQGLQFLFEYFSETQRNKGNFPGRFSGRQFSNSRSEMNVSTLELGDSALYLCASSLWDRAFSGANVLTFGAGSRLTVL.

The CDR3 is CASTPGQKETQYF. Written as DNA, the CDR3 is TGTGCCAGCACCCCGGGACAAAAAGAGACCCAGTACTTC. V and J are TRBV6-4 and TRBJ2-5; D might be TRBD1 (6 bases). The CDR3 is 13 residues long. Germline values: CDR1 MRHNA, CDR2 SNTAGT. The V and J ends lost 7 bases and 3 bases respectively, with 12 bases between them.

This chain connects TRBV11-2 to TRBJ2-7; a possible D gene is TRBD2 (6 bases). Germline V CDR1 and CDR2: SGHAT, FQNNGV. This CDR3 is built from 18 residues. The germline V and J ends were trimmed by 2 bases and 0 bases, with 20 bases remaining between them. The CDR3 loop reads CASSLTKSGPASSYEQYF. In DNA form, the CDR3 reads TGTGCCAGCAGCTTAACTAAAAGCGGGCCCGCGAGCTCCTACGAGCAGTACTTC.

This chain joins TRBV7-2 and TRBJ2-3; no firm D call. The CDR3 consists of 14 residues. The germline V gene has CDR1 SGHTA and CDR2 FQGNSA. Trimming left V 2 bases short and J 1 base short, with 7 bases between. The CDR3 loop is CASSLRQGTDTQYF. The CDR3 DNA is TGTGCCAGCAGCTTACGGCAGGGCACAGATACGCAGTATTTT.

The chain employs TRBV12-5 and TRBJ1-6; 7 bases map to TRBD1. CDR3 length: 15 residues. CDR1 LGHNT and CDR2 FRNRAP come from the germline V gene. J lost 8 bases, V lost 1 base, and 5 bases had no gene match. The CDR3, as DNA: TGTGCTAGTGGTTTGGAGACAGGGACCTATTCACCCCTCCACTTT. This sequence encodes CASGLETGTYSPLHF.

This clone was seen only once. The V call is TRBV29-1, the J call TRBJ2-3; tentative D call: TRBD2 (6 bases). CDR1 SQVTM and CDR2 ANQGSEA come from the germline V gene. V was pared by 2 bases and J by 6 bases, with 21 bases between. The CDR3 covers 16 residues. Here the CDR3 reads CSVEYSGRTTRDTQYF. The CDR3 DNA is TGCAGCGTTGAATACAGTGGGAGGACCACAAGGGATACGCAGTATTTT.

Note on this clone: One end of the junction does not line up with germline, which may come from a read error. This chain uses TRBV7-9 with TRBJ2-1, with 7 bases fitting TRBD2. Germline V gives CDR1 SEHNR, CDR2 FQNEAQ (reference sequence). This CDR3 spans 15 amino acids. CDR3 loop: CSSSLSGGSANEQFF. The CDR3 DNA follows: TGTTCCAGCAGCTTAAGTGGCGGGAGCGCCAATGAGCAGTTCTTC.

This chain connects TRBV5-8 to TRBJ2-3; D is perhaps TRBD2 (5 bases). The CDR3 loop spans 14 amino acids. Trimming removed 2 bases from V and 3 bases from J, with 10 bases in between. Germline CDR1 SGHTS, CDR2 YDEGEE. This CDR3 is CASSFRRGTDTQYF. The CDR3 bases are TGTGCCAGCAGCTTTCGGAGAGGGACAGATACGCAGTATTTT.

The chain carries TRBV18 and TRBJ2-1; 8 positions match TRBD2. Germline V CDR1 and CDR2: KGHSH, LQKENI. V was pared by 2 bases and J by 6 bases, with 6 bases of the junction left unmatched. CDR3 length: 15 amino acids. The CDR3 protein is CASSPASGSVNEQFF. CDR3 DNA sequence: TGTGCCAGCTCACCAGCCAGCGGGAGTGTCAATGAGCAGTTCTTC.

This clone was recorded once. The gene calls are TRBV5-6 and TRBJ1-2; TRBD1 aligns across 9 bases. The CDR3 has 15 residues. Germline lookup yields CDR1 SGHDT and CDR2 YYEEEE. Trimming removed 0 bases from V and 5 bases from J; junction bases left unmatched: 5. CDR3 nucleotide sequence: TGTGCCAGCAGCTTGGGGACAGGGGCCGGTTATGGCTACACCTTC. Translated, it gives CASSLGTGAGYGYTF.

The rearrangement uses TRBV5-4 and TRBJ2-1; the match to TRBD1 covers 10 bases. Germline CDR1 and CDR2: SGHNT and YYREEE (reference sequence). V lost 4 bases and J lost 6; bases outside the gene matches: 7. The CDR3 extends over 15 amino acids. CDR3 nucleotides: TGTGCCAGCAGCGCCCCGACAGGGGGCTCCAATGAGCAGTTCTTC. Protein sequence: CASSAPTGGSNEQFF. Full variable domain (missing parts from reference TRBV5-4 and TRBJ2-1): ETGVTQSPTHLIKTRGQQVTLRCSSQSGHNTVSWYQQALGQGPQFIFQYYREEENGRGNFPPRFSGLQFPNYSSELNVNALELDDSALYLCASSAPTGGSNEQFFGPGTRLTVL.

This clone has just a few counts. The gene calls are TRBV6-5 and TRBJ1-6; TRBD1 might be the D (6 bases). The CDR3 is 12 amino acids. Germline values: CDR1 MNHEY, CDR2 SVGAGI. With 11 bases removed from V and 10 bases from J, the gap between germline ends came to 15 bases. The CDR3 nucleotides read TGTGCCTGCACAGGGCAGGGGTCACCCCTCCACTTT. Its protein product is CACTGQGSPLHF.

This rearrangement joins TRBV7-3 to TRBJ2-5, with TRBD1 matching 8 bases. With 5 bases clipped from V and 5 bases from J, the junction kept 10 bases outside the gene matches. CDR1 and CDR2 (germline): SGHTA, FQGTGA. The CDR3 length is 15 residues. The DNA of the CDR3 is TGTGCCAGCAGCCCGAACCAGGGGGCCGGGGAGACCCAGTACTTC. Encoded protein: CASSPNQGAGETQYF.

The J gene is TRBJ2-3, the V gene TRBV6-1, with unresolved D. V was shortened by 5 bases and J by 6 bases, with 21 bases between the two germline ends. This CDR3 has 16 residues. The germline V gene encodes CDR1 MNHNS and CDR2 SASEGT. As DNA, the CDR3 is TGTGCCAGCAGTCAAGACGGCAGGCGAAAGACGGATACGCAGTATTTT. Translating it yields CASSQDGRRKTDTQYF.

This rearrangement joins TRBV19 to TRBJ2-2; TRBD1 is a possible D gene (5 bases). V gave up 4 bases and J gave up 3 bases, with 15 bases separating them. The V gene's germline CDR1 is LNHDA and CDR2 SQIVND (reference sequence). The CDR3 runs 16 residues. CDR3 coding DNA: TGTGCCAGTAGTAAGGGGCAGCAAAGGGACACCGGGGAGCTGTTTTTT. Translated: CASSKGQQRDTGELFF.

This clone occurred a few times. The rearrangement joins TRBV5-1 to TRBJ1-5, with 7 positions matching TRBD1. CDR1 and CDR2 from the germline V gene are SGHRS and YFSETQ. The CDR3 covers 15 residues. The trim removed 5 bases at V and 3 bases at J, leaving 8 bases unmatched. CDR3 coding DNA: TGCGCCAGCAGTCTGACAGGGTATTCCAATCAGCCCCAGCATTTT. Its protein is CASSLTGYSNQPQHF.

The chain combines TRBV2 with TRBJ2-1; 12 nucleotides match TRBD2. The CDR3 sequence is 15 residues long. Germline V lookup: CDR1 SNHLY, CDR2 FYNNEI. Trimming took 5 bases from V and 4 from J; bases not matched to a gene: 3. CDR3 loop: CASSQTSGSYNEQFF. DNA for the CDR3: TGTGCCAGCAGTCAGACTAGCGGGAGTTACAATGAGCAGTTCTTC.

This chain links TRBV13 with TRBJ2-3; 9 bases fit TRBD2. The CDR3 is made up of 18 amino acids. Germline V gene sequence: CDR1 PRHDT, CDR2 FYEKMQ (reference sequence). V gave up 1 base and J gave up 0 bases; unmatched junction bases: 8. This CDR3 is CASSLAAGGPLSTDTQYF. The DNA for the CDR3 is TGTGCCAGCAGCTTAGCAGCGGGGGGACCCCTTAGCACAGATACGCAGTATTTT.

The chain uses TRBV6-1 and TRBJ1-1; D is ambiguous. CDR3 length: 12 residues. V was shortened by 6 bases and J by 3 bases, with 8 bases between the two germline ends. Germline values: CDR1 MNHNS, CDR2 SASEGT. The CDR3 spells CASRIDYTEAFF. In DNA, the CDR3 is TGTGCCAGCAGAATTGACTACACTGAAGCTTTCTTT.

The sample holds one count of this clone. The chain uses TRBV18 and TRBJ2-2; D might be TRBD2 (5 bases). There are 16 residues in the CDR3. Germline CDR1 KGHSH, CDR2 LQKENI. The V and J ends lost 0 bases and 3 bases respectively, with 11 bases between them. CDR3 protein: CASSPPELGYTGELFF. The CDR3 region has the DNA TGTGCCAGCTCACCACCGGAACTAGGTTACACCGGGGAGCTGTTTTTT.

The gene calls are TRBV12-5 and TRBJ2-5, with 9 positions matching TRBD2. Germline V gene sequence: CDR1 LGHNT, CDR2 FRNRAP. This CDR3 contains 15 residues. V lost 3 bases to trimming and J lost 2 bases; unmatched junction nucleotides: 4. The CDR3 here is CASGFGAGGQETQYF. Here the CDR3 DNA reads TGTGCTAGTGGTTTTGGAGCGGGAGGTCAAGAGACCCAGTACTTC.

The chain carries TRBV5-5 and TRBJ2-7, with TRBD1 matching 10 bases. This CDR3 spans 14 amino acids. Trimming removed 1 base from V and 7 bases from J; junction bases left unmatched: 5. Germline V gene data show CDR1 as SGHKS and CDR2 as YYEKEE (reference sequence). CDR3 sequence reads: CASSLRQGAVEQYF. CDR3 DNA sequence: TGTGCCAGCAGCTTGAGACAGGGGGCGGTTGAGCAGTACTTC. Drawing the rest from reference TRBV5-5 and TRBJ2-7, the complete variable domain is DAGVTQSPTHLIKTRGQQVTLRCSPISGHKSVSWYQQVLGQGPQFIFQYYEKEERGRGNFPDRFSARQFPNYSSELNVNALLLGDSALYLCASSLRQGAVEQYFGPGTRLTVT.

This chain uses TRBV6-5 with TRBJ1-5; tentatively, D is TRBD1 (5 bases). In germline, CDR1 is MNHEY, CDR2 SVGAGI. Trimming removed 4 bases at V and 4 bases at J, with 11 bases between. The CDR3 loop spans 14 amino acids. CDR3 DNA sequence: TGTGCCAGCAGTTCACTCAGGGTAAATCAGCCCCAGCATTTT. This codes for CASSSLRVNQPQHF.

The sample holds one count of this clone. CDR3 DNA sequence: TGCAGTGCAGCTTCTGGAAACACCATATATTTT. Its protein product is CSAASGNTIYF. The chain recombines TRBV20-1 with TRBJ1-3, with D unresolved. This CDR3 is built from 11 residues. Germline loops: CDR1 DFQATT, CDR2 SNEGSKA (reference sequence). V was trimmed by 6 bases and J by 1 base, leaving 4 bases between them.

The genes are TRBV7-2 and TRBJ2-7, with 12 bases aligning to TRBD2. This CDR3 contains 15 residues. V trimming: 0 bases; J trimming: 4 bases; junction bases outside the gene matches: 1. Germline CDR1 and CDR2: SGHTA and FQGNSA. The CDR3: CASSLALAGGYEQYF. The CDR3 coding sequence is TGTGCCAGCAGCTTAGCCCTAGCGGGGGGGTACGAGCAGTACTTC.

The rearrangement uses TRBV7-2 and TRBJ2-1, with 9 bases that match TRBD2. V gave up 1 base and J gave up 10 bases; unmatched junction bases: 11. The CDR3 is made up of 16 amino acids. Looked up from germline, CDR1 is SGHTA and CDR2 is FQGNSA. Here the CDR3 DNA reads TGTGCCAGCAGCTTAGTCGTTGTAGCGGGAGTCCAGGAGCAGTTCTTC. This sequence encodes CASSLVVVAGVQEQFF.